A single sample is the source of the 21 T cell receptor beta chains below, sequenced in a study of early T cells in non-severe SARS-CoV-2 infection. TCRdb re-called the 5' RACE reads through MiXCR, storing one row per CDR3 protein. The profile covers approximately 70,000 distinct CDR3 sequences, with about a tenth appearing a single time and 6% to 8.5% taken by the ten largest. The source material was whole blood, sampled at baseline. The receptors derive from an adult who was a healthcare worker with PCR-confirmed SARS-CoV-2 infection or an uninfected control (not recorded which).

This clonotype was found a few times. The chain employs TRBV29-1 and TRBJ2-3; D remains unclear. The CDR3 has 13 amino acids. V was clipped by 3 bases and J by 6 bases, with 13 bases between them. Germline V CDR1 and CDR2: SQVTM, ANQGSEA. CDR3 residues: CSVDYSSSDTQYF. As DNA, the CDR3 is TGCAGCGTTGATTATTCGAGCTCTGATACGCAGTATTTT.

This clonotype was seen more than once but under ten times. J is TRBJ2-3 and V is TRBV7-2, with TRBD2 as a possible D gene (5 bases). This CDR3 has 18 amino acids. V was cut by 4 bases and J by 4 bases, with 24 bases left in between. Germline V gene sequence: CDR1 SGHTA, CDR2 FQGNSA. CDR3 nucleotide sequence: TGTGCCAGCAGCTCATCGACAATTAGGTCTAGCTCGGCAGATACGCAGTATTTT. It specifies CASSSSTIRSSSADTQYF.

This clonotype was detected a few times. This chain connects TRBV12-3 or TRBV12-4 to TRBJ2-3; D is possibly TRBD1 (6 bases). The CDR3 is 14 residues long. Between the trimmed V and J ends, which lost 3 bases and 6 bases, there was a span of 13 bases. CDR3 DNA sequence: TGTGCCAGCAGTTTCTCTGGGGGCGGGGATACGCAGTATTTT. Amino acids: CASSFSGGGDTQYF.

This clonotype was counted many times. CDR3 bases: TGTGCCAGCACTTTGCCGGCTAGCACAGATACGCAGTATTTT. It specifies CASTLPASTDTQYF. The chain couples TRBV6-6 to TRBJ2-3; no clear D gene. Germline CDR1 is MNHNY and CDR2 is SVGAGI (reference sequence). This CDR3 comprises 14 residues. V was shortened by 7 bases and J by 0 bases, with 11 bases between the two germline ends.

This clonotype came up a few times. The V gene is TRBV7-9, the J gene TRBJ1-1; no definite D call. The CDR3 sequence is 11 residues long. Germline V lookup: CDR1 SEHNR, CDR2 FQNEAQ (reference sequence). The V end lost 3 bases, the J end lost 6 bases, and 5 bases lay between the germline ends. The DNA of the CDR3 is TGTGCCAGCAGCTTCGGTGCTGAAGCTTTCTTT. Translation: CASSFGAEAFF.

V gene TRBV5-1 combines with J gene TRBJ2-2, with 9 bases that match TRBD1. Germline-derived CDR1 and CDR2 are SGHRS and YFSETQ. This CDR3 spans 17 amino acids. Trimming at V came to 4 bases and at J to 4 bases, leaving 11 bases not matched to a gene. DNA for the CDR3: TGCGCCAGCAGCGTCCCCGCCGGGACAGGGATCACCGGGGAGCTGTTTTTT. Its translation: CASSVPAGTGITGELFF.

This clonotype appeared many times. CDR3 loop: CALRGQMYGYTF. CDR3 DNA sequence: TGCGCTCTCAGGGGCCAAATGTACGGCTACACCTTC. The V and J genes are TRBV20-1 and TRBJ1-2; tentatively, D is TRBD1 (6 bases). This CDR3 is 12 amino acids long. Germline V gene lookup returns CDR1 DFQATT and CDR2 SNEGSKA (reference sequence).

This clonotype was seen ten or more times. The chain couples TRBV13 to TRBJ1-5; 7 bases map to TRBD1. The CDR3 has 14 amino acids. Trimming removed 4 bases from V and 4 bases from J; junction bases left unmatched: 4. The germline gives CDR1 PRHDT, CDR2 FYEKMQ (reference sequence). CDR3 in amino acids: CASSSRGRNQPQHF. The CDR3 DNA reads as TGTGCCAGCAGCTCCAGGGGGAGAAATCAGCCCCAGCATTTT.

This clonotype has more than one count but fewer than ten. The chain employs TRBV4-2 and TRBJ1-6; D perhaps matches TRBD1 (6 bases). Trimming pared 3 bases from V and 6 bases from J, leaving 15 bases between. The CDR3 runs 16 residues. Germline assignment: CDR1 LGHNA and CDR2 YNFKEQ. CDR3 DNA sequence: TGTGCCAGCAGCCAGCCCCTCGGACAGACTAATTCACCCCTCCACTTT. Translated, it gives CASSQPLGQTNSPLHF.

This clonotype was counted many times. The J gene is TRBJ2-6, the V gene TRBV20-1; weak D call: TRBD1 (6 bases). CDR1 and CDR2 (germline): DFQATT, SNEGSKA (reference sequence). Trimming shortened V by 3 bases and J by 4 bases, and 16 bases separated the two germline ends. This CDR3 has 16 residues. The DNA of the CDR3 is TGCAGTGCTAGCCGGGACACCATGGTGGGGGCCAACGTCCTGACTTTC. Translated, it gives CSASRDTMVGANVLTF.

This chain uses TRBV2 with TRBJ2-1, with 10 bases fitting TRBD1. From germline, CDR1 is SNHLY and CDR2 FYNNEI. J lost 8 bases, V lost 8 bases, and 9 bases had no gene match. The CDR3 totals 14 residues. The CDR3 DNA is TGTGCCAGCGCCGGACAGGGGGTGATGCATGAGCAGTTCTTC. Residues: CASAGQGVMHEQFF.

The chain is built from TRBV11-2 and TRBJ1-1; D not certain. V was cut by 0 bases and J by 5 bases, with 13 bases left in between. In germline, CDR1 is SGHAT, CDR2 FQNNGV. The CDR3 runs to 15 residues. This chain's CDR3 is CASSLDPFRGTEAFF. CDR3 nucleotide sequence: TGTGCCAGCAGCTTAGATCCCTTCCGGGGTACTGAAGCTTTCTTT.

The chain carries TRBV20-1 and TRBJ1-5, with D uncertain. Germline loops: CDR1 DFQATT, CDR2 SNEGSKA (reference sequence). The germline V and J ends were trimmed by 3 bases and 5 bases, with 8 bases remaining between them. The CDR3 consists of 12 residues. The CDR3 is CSASRRDQPQHF. CDR3 coding DNA: TGCAGTGCTAGTCGTAGGGATCAGCCCCAGCATTTT.

This chain uses TRBV3-1 with TRBJ2-1; D perhaps matches TRBD2 (5 bases). The CDR3 has 15 residues. Trimming took off 1 base at V and 1 base at J, with 8 bases between the two ends. Germline CDR1 is LGHDT and CDR2 is YNNKEL (reference sequence). This chain's CDR3 is CASSQAGVSYNEQFF. The CDR3 DNA sequence: TGTGCCAGCAGCCAAGCCGGGGTTTCCTACAATGAGCAGTTCTTC.

This clonotype has a count of ten or more. The V gene is TRBV11-1, the J gene TRBJ2-7; 7 bases align to TRBD1. The length of the CDR3 is 14 residues. V trimming: 4 bases; J trimming: 6 bases; junction bases outside the gene matches: 9. Germline CDR1 reads SGHAT; CDR2 reads FQDESV (reference sequence). In DNA form, the CDR3 reads TGTGCCAGCAGCTCACTCCGACAGGGTCGCGAGCAGTACTTC. The encoded protein is CASSSLRQGREQYF.

This clonotype has only a few counts. This chain links TRBV30 with TRBJ2-5, with TRBD1 as a possible D gene (5 bases). Looked up from germline, CDR1 is GTSNPN and CDR2 is SVGIG (reference sequence). This CDR3 contains 13 residues. V was cut by 0 bases and J by 2 bases, with 7 bases left in between. CDR3 in amino acids: CAWSVQVQETQYF. In nucleotides, the CDR3 is TGTGCCTGGAGTGTACAGGTACAAGAGACCCAGTACTTC.

The chain recombines TRBV2 with TRBJ1-4, with D hard to call. Trimming removed 7 bases at V and 0 bases at J, with 15 bases between. Germline V gene data show CDR1 as SNHLY and CDR2 as FYNNEI. There are 16 residues in the CDR3. The CDR3 spells CASTIRVSSTNEKLFF. CDR3 bases: TGTGCCAGCACAATACGAGTAAGCTCAACTAATGAAAAACTGTTTTTT.

This clonotype has a handful of counts. CDR3 coding DNA: TGTGCCAGCAGTGCGTGTCCCGGGCCCCAGCATTTT. This codes for CASSACPGPQHF. The chain has TRBV25-1 and TRBJ1-5, with D unclear. Germline CDR1 reads MGHDK; CDR2 reads SYGVNS. The CDR3 covers 12 residues. With 4 bases removed from V and 9 bases from J, the gap between germline ends came to 10 bases.

This clonotype was counted many times. The chain links TRBV6-2 or TRBV6-3 to TRBJ2-7; 8 positions match TRBD2. With 6 bases clipped from V and 5 bases from J, the junction kept 9 bases outside the gene matches. The germline gives CDR1 MNHEY, CDR2 SVGEGT. The CDR3 has 14 amino acids. Written as DNA, the CDR3 is TGTGCCAGCAGGGAAGCGGGGGCGACCAACGAGCAGTACTTC. This sequence encodes CASREAGATNEQYF.

The chain joins TRBV7-9 to TRBJ2-7, with D perhaps matching TRBD2 (5 bases). This CDR3 has 12 residues. Trimming shortened V by 5 bases and J by 5 bases, and 10 bases separated the two germline ends. In germline, CDR1 is SEHNR, CDR2 FQNEAQ (reference sequence). The CDR3 nucleotides read TGTGCCAGCAGCACGACTACCGACGAGCAGTACTTC. It specifies CASSTTTDEQYF.

The chain employs TRBV4-1 and TRBJ2-7; weak D call: TRBD2 (6 bases). Trimming cost V 0 bases and J 0 bases, with 18 bases left between them. The CDR3 contains 18 residues. Germline CDR1 reads MGHRA; CDR2 reads YSYEKL. CDR3 sequence (DNA): TGCGCCAGCAGCCAAGATCTGGGGGGTCGCTCGTCCTCCTACGAGCAGTACTTC. It codes for CASSQDLGGRSSSYEQYF.